This TCR beta chain was captured in a study of blood T cell repertoires in COVID-19. Study in general: The United States, Italy and Spain provided the acute and convalescent COVID-19 samples. The cDNA or gDNA used as material had been derived from T cells, B-cell-depleted T cells, or PBMCs.

Authors' processing steps: Estimation of nucleated cell counts was performed using reference gene primer amplification. Assay: immunoSEQ multiplex PCR; the TCRdb copy retains only in-frame clones and omits some. V and J calls and clone size are given by that table; D and trimming were obtained from the DNA. The table lists more than 80,000 clones, about 87% of them singletons, with approximately 12% in the top ten. V was pared by 2 bases and J by 3 bases, with 3 bases of the junction left unmatched. The germline CDR1 and CDR2 sequences are LGHNA and YNFKEQ. The CDR3 totals 15 residues. The sample holds one count of this clone.

The sequence came from a man aged 80 or over with acute or convalescent COVID-19. Source material: peripheral blood. The chain recombines TRBV4-2 with TRBJ1-1, with 10 bases fitting TRBD1. Here the CDR3 reads CASSQTGTGDTEAFF. As DNA, the CDR3 is TGTGCCAGCAGCCAAACCGGGACAGGGGACACTGAAGCTTTCTTT.